This T cell receptor (beta chain) was recovered during a study of response to subunit inactivated influenza vaccine. This clonotype has at least ten counts. Its antigen remains unidentified. TCRdb fed the RT-PCR reads into MiXCR, producing one record per CDR3 protein. The sample records a few hundred thousand distinct CDR3 sequences, approximately 14% being singletons. Findings of the study overall: After each seasonal influenza vaccination, few new T cells are recruited, the authors suggested.

The CDR3 contains 16 residues. Germline V gene lookup returns CDR1 SGHRS and CDR2 YFSETQ. V gave up 3 bases and J gave up 0 bases, with 12 bases separating them. The rearrangement uses TRBV5-1 and TRBJ2-2; TRBD1 or TRBD2 may be the D gene (5 bases each). Specimen: PBMCs from blood, collected less than 13 days after vaccination. This TCR derives from a man aged 45-60 years who received an inactivated influenza vaccine. The CDR3 sequence: CASSWGTVANTGELFF. CDR3 bases: TGCGCCAGCAGCTGGGGGACCGTCGCGAACACCGGGGAGCTGTTTTTT. Full variable domain (remainder filled in from reference TRBV5-1 and TRBJ2-2): KAGVTQTPRYLIKTRGQQVTLSCSPISGHRSVSWYQQTPGQGLQFLFEYFSETQRNKGNFPGRFSGRQFSNSRSEMNVSTLELGDSALYLCASSWGTVANTGELFFGEGSRLTVL.